This T cell receptor beta chain was sequenced in a study of T cell responses to AZD1222 COVID-19 vaccine. Some clones are missing from TCRdb's copy, which holds only in-frame ones; the method was immunoSEQ multiplex PCR. The repertoire holds about 69,000 clones, with 75% to 90% as singletons. The table lists this clone with a count of one. What it binds is unknown. Second doses that came at about 4 or about 12 weeks were put together. Broader study findings: Only six or seven AZD1222 recipients tested seropositive at baseline. Without day 14 samples, only post-peak T cell repertoires were studied. Two AZD1222 doses significantly raised spike-specific TCR breadth and depth over controls.

Losses at the gene ends were 4 bases for V and 2 bases for J; bases not matched to a gene: 10. The CDR3 length is 16 residues. Germline CDR1 and CDR2: MNHEY and SMNVEV (reference sequence). Sequencing used peripheral blood, obtained 28 days after the second AZD1222 dose. This sequence joins TRBV27 and TRBJ2-7; 8 bases map to TRBD1. This clonotype originated in an adult who received the AZD1222 COVID-19 vaccine. Written as DNA, the CDR3 is TGTGCCAGCAGTTCCCGGACAGGGCTAAAACCCTACGAGCAGTACTTC. This encodes CASSSRTGLKPYEQYF.